One sample yielded the 5 T cell receptor beta chains listed below, sequenced in a study of post-analysis software for immune sequencing data. Whole-study results and caveats: Controls had lower frequencies than patients of a few TRBV segments, which included TRBV5-6, TRBV5-1 and TRBV20-1.

Their cognate antigens are unknown. Prepared libraries of TCR beta cDNA carried unique molecular identifiers. Each CDR3 protein is one row after TCRdb ran MiXCR on the PCR reads. The sample includes roughly 800,000 distinct CDR3 sequences, less than 35% of them seen just once. The sample taken for sequencing was blood. These receptors all stem from a girl aged 10 to 17 with multiple sclerosis.

This clonotype was detected ten times or more. CDR3 DNA sequence: TGCAGTGCTACGACTAGCGGGCCCACCTACGAGCAGTACTTC. Its protein is CSATTSGPTYEQYF. The chain joins TRBV20-1 to TRBJ2-7, with 10 bases identical to TRBD2. Trimming cost V 4 bases and J 2 bases; bases outside gene matches: 5. Germline CDR1 reads DFQATT; CDR2 reads SNEGSKA (reference sequence). The CDR3 consists of 14 residues.

Ten or more counts support this clonotype. The genes are TRBV12-3 or TRBV12-4 and TRBJ2-4; 8 bases line up with TRBD1. This CDR3 is built from 14 residues. Trimming took 4 bases from V and 9 from J; bases not matched to a gene: 8. The CDR3 coding sequence is TGTGCCAGCAGTTCGACAGGGGCTTTGGGCATTCAGTACTTC. Its translation: CASSSTGALGIQYF.

This clonotype showed up just once. Its ends do not fully match the called genes, so a read error is possible. This chain links TRBV9 with TRBJ2-1, with 9 bases lining up with TRBD1. CDR3 size: 15 residues. The germline V gene has CDR1 SGDLS and CDR2 YYNGEE. The CDR3: CANSTRDRVLNEQFF. The CDR3 bases are TGTGCCAACAGCACCCGGGACAGGGTTCTTAATGAGCAGTTCTTC.

Remarks on this clonotype: A read error may be the cause here, since a much bigger clone is one base away. The V and J genes are TRBV14 and TRBJ2-4, with 9 bases lining up with TRBD1. Germline-derived CDR1 and CDR2 are SGHDN and FVKESK. CDR3 length: 16 residues. The CDR3, as DNA: TGTGCCAGCAGCCAAGGCGGACAGGGGATATGGAACATTCAGCACTTC. This codes for CASSQGGQGIWNIQHF.

As DNA, the CDR3 is TGTGCCAGCAGCCGAGGGGTTGAAGCTTTCTTT. Translating it yields CASSRGVEAFF. The chain uses TRBV3-1 and TRBJ1-1, with a possible D match to TRBD1 (5 bases). CDR3 length equals 11 residues. Trimming removed 4 bases at V and 7 bases at J, with 7 bases between. Germline CDR1 reads LGHDT; CDR2 reads YNNKEL (reference sequence).